These 18 T cell receptor beta chains came from one sample sequenced in a study of blood T cell repertoires in COVID-19. Profiled with immunoSEQ multiplex PCR; TCRdb holds only in-frame clones, not every one. The sample has a few hundred thousand clones; about 86% are singletons. The specimen was PBMCs or T cells enriched from blood (not recorded which). These receptors originate from a woman aged 50 to 60 in a cohort exposed to, infected with or recovered from COVID-19 (not recorded which).

The rearrangement uses TRBV15 and TRBJ1-4; a weak D match, TRBD1 (6 bases). The CDR3 is 15 amino acids. Trimming left V 2 bases short and J 7 bases short, with 14 bases between. Germline values: CDR1 LNHNV, CDR2 YYDKDF (reference sequence). CDR3: CATSRNRVAGEKLFF. The CDR3 nucleotides read TGTGCCACCAGCAGAAACAGGGTCGCAGGTGAAAAACTGTTTTTT.

The gene calls are TRBV6-5 and TRBJ1-2; 9 positions match TRBD1. The germline V gene has CDR1 MNHEY and CDR2 SVGAGI. CDR3 length: 16 residues. V lost 2 bases to trimming and J lost 2 bases; unmatched junction nucleotides: 6. DNA of the CDR3: TGTGCCAGCAGTTACCGCTCCGGGACAGGGAACTATGGCTACACCTTC. Translation gives CASSYRSGTGNYGYTF.

The chain employs TRBV5-1 and TRBJ2-7; D may be TRBD1 (6 bases). Germline V gene data show CDR1 as SGHRS and CDR2 as YFSETQ. Trimming took off 1 base at V and 5 bases at J, with 16 bases between the two ends. The CDR3 length is 15 residues. CDR3 sequence (DNA): TGCGCCAGCAGCTTGCACTGGGGGCTTGACAACGAGCAGTACTTC. Translated: CASSLHWGLDNEQYF.

The chain couples TRBV30 to TRBJ1-5, with D possibly TRBD1 on 6 matching bases. The CDR3 has 13 residues. CDR1 GTSNPN and CDR2 SVGIG come from the germline V gene (reference sequence). This chain's CDR3 is CAGGGQPHQPQHF. As DNA, the CDR3 is TGTGCTGGGGGGGGACAACCGCATCAGCCCCAGCATTTT.

V gene TRBV9 combines with J gene TRBJ1-2; weak D call: TRBD1 (6 bases). This CDR3 region has 12 residues. Germline CDR1 SGDLS, CDR2 YYNGEE. Trimming stripped 5 bases from V and 2 bases from J, with 7 bases between. CDR3 bases: TGTGCCAGCAGAGACAGGAACTATGGCTACACCTTC. It translates to CASRDRNYGYTF.

This chain joins TRBV19 and TRBJ2-3; D might be TRBD1 (6 bases). The V gene's germline CDR1 is LNHDA and CDR2 SQIVND (reference sequence). This CDR3 is built from 14 residues. V lost 3 bases, J lost 2 bases, and 9 bases lay in between. The DNA of the CDR3 is TGTGCCAGTAGTATCGACAGGTTCACAGATACGCAGTATTTT. Translated, it gives CASSIDRFTDTQYF.

The chain carries TRBV6-5 and TRBJ2-3; no clear D. This CDR3 region has 14 residues. Germline assignment: CDR1 MNHEY and CDR2 SVGAGI. Trimming pared 5 bases from V and 0 bases from J, leaving 9 bases between. This CDR3 reads CASSQRYSTDTQYF. As DNA, the CDR3 is TGTGCCAGCAGTCAGAGGTATAGCACAGATACGCAGTATTTT.

The genes are TRBV4-2 and TRBJ2-2; 13 bases align to TRBD2. The CDR3 runs to 18 residues. The ends lost 4 bases at V and 2 bases at J; junction bases unmatched: 7. CDR1 and CDR2 from the germline V gene are LGHNA and YNFKEQ. In nucleotides, the CDR3 is TGTGCCAGCAGCCTAGGACTAGCGGGGGCCTCTAACACCGGGGAGCTGTTTTTT. Encoded protein: CASSLGLAGASNTGELFF.

The CDR3 here is CASSGGSGYTF. The CDR3 DNA follows: TGTGCCAGCTCGGGGGGGAGTGGCTACACCTTC. The chain carries TRBV3-1 (or the pseudogene TRBV3-2) and TRBJ1-2; TRBD1 is a possible D gene (5 bases). V lost 8 bases and J 7 bases, leaving 11 bases between the germline ends. From germline, CDR1 is LGHDT and CDR2 YNNKEL (reference sequence). The CDR3 sequence is 11 residues long.

The chain combines TRBV10-3 with TRBJ2-1; 9 bases line up with TRBD2. Per germline, CDR1 ENHRY and CDR2 SYGVKD. This CDR3 has 14 amino acids. J lost 9 bases, V lost 10 bases, and 13 bases had no gene match. Written as DNA, the CDR3 is TGTGCCACCAGAACCGAAGCGGGGGGTGGTGAGCAGTTCTTC. As protein: CATRTEAGGGEQFF.

The V call is TRBV5-4, the J call TRBJ1-2; D ambiguous. This CDR3 contains 11 residues. The V end was cut by 3 bases, the J end by 4 bases, with 4 bases between. CDR1 is SGHNT, CDR2 YYREEE, per germline (reference sequence). Here the CDR3 DNA reads TGTGCCAGCAGCTCACTCTATGGCTACACCTTC. Amino acid sequence: CASSSLYGYTF.

The rearrangement uses TRBV4-2 and TRBJ1-4; TRBD1 aligns across 9 bases. Germline CDR1 LGHNA, CDR2 YNFKEQ. The CDR3 consists of 16 residues. V shed 0 bases, J shed 5 bases, and the junction held 4 bases outside the gene matches. DNA of the CDR3: TGTGCCAGCAGCCAAGAGGGCGGACAGGGGAATGAAAAACTGTTTTTT. As protein: CASSQEGGQGNEKLFF.

CDR3 sequence (DNA): TGTGCCAGCAGCCCTAAAACCATAGCGGGGGGGCGGTACGAGCAGTACTTC. The encoded protein is CASSPKTIAGGRYEQYF. This rearrangement joins TRBV4-2 to TRBJ2-7; 11 nucleotides align to TRBD2. The CDR3 has 17 amino acids. The trim removed 4 bases at V and 4 bases at J, leaving 12 bases unmatched. Looked up from germline, CDR1 is LGHNA and CDR2 is YNFKEQ.

This chain connects TRBV20-1 to TRBJ2-3; 7 bases match TRBD1. Germline V gene sequence: CDR1 DFQATT, CDR2 SNEGSKA (reference sequence). The CDR3 is 11 residues long. With V trimmed by 5 bases and J by 9 bases, 5 bases remained unmatched. In nucleotides, the CDR3 is TGCAGTGCTCCAGGGGGTAGGACGCAGTATTTT. Protein: CSAPGGRTQYF.

CDR3 protein: CASSVSGGEYNEQFF. The CDR3 DNA is TGTGCCAGCAGCGTAAGCGGGGGGGAGTACAATGAGCAGTTCTTC. The rearrangement links TRBV9 to TRBJ2-1; 10 nucleotides match TRBD2. Germline CDR1 is SGDLS and CDR2 is YYNGEE. This CDR3 region has 15 residues. V was pared by 1 base and J by 4 bases, with 2 bases of the junction left unmatched.

The chain employs TRBV7-2 and TRBJ2-4, with D perhaps TRBD2 (6 bases). The V gene lost 4 bases and the J gene lost 12 bases, with 10 bases spanning the gap. This CDR3 has 11 residues. Germline assignment: CDR1 SGHTA and CDR2 FQGNSA. The CDR3 here is CASSSGRNQYF. CDR3 sequence (DNA): TGTGCCAGCAGCTCAGGGAGGAATCAGTACTTC.

J is TRBJ2-4 and V is TRBV3-1 (or the pseudogene TRBV3-2), with 7 positions matching TRBD2. CDR1 is LGHDT and CDR2 is YNNKEL in the germline V gene (reference sequence). V shed 6 bases, J shed 1 base, and the junction held 6 bases outside the gene matches. The CDR3 extends over 15 amino acids. The CDR3 DNA reads as TGTGCCAGCAGAAACGGGGGGATGGCCAAAAACATTCAGTACTTC. Translation gives CASRNGGMAKNIQYF.

The genes are TRBV19 and TRBJ1-1; perhaps TRBD1 as D (5 bases). V lost 3 bases to trimming and J lost 0 bases, with 11 bases between them. CDR1 is LNHDA, CDR2 SQIVND, per germline (reference sequence). The CDR3 consists of 15 residues. CDR3 nucleotides: TGTGCCAGTAGTATGATCGGGGGTCTGAACACTGAAGCTTTCTTT. This encodes CASSMIGGLNTEAFF.